The following is a T cell receptor beta chain sequence with its context. Its antigen is not identified. The data were taken from a study of T cell responses to AZD1222 COVID-19 vaccine. On the study more broadly: Recipients boosted at about 4 weeks or about 12 weeks are pooled.

The study, taken as a whole, reports: Only a handful of AZD1222 recipients, six or seven in all, had baseline seropositivity. With dominance at 160-218 and 743-854, vaccine-associated CD4 TCRs spanned spike. Donors were largely white British and mainly female; clonal diversity was possibly underestimated.

CDR1 and CDR2 from the germline V gene are KGHSH and LQKENI. V shed 3 bases and J shed 5 bases, with 11 bases lying between them. CDR3 size: 14 residues. Sequencing was performed with immunoSEQ multiplex PCR; in TCRdb, only in-frame clones are kept and a portion is missing. Among more than 110,000 clones listed, more than 85% were seen once. The sample consisted of peripheral blood, taken on day 0 of AZD1222 vaccination. The J gene is TRBJ1-5, the V gene TRBV18; D gene ambiguous. The sequence was collected from an adult in good health. CDR3 in DNA: TGTGCCAGCTCACCCGGACGGGATGATCAGCCCCAGCATTTT. Residues: CASSPGRDDQPQHF.